This is a list of T cell receptor beta chains from one sample in a study of identical twins. TCRdb called the 5' RACE reads again in MiXCR, with one record for every CDR3 protein. Of fewer than 550,000 distinct CDR3 sequences detected, approximately 15% appear once; the ten largest clones hold approximately 1%. Separately, the same data were catalogued under a study of yellow fever vaccine responses in identical twins.

The sample was CD4+ T cells sorted from blood. These receptors came from a woman under 30 in good health. Each CDR3 is given with its conserved first and last residue. The D gene is left open where the match is weak. Clone size appears in some rows only: once, few, many, or a class for an expanded clone.

V gene	D gene	clone size	CDR3 length	J gene	CDR3 DNA	CDR3 protein
TRBV24-1	NA	NA	15	TRBJ2-6	TGTGCCACCAGTGGTTATGGGTCTGGGGCCAACGTCCTGACTTTC	CATSGYGSGANVLTF
TRBV6-5	NA	few	14	TRBJ2-1	TGTGCCAGCAGTTACGAAGGGGGGGCGAATGAGCAGTTCTTC	CASSYEGGANEQFF
TRBV6-2/TRBV6-3	NA	NA	16	TRBJ2-3	TGTGCCAGCAGTTACTGGGGGGCAGGGAAGACAGATACGCAGTATTTT	CASSYWGAGKTDTQYF
TRBV7-2	TRBD1	NA	15	TRBJ2-7	TGTGCCAGCAGTTGGGGACAGGGGCTAACCTACGAGCAGTACTTC	CASSWGQGLTYEQYF
TRBV4-3	NA	few	13	TRBJ2-5	TGCGCCAGCAGCCAGGGGAACCAAGAGACCCAGTACTTC	CASSQGNQETQYF
TRBV15	NA	NA	18	TRBJ2-1	TGTGCCACCAGCAGACCTGAGGGGGGGGGACAGTCATACAATGAGCAGTTCTTC	CATSRPEGGGQSYNEQFF
TRBV29-1	NA	many	12	TRBJ2-3	TGCAGCGTTGCCCCAGCTGGGGATACGCAGTATTTT	CSVAPAGDTQYF
TRBV27	NA	few	19	TRBJ2-1	TGTGCCAGCAGTTTGAGGGGACGGAGCCTCCCCAGCTCCTACAATGAGCAGTTCTTC	CASSLRGRSLPSSYNEQFF
TRBV28	TRBD1	few	16	TRBJ2-1	TGTGCCAGCAGTCCCCCCGGGACAGGGCTTTACAATGAGCAGTTCTTC	CASSPPGTGLYNEQFF
TRBV7-2	NA	few	14	TRBJ2-7	TGTGCCAGCAGTTCCGGGGCCAAGACCTACGAGCAGTACTTC	CASSSGAKTYEQYF
TRBV25-1	TRBD1	few	16	TRBJ2-2	TGTGCCAGTCAGAGAAAGAGGGACAGGGTCGACGGGGAGCTGTTTTTT	CASQRKRDRVDGELFF
TRBV15	NA	NA	15	TRBJ1-1	TGTGCCACCAGCAGAGTTGGGGGAATGAACACTGAAGCTTTCTTT	CATSRVGGMNTEAFF
TRBV7-2	NA	few	15	TRBJ1-5	TGTGCCAGCAGACCCGGGGGAGGGGCAACTCAGCCCCAGCATTTT	CASRPGGGATQPQHF
TRBV14	NA	few	13	TRBJ2-1	TGTGCCAGCAGCCAAGACAGGGGCAATGAGCAGTTCTTC	CASSQDRGNEQFF
TRBV29-1	TRBD1	NA	16	TRBJ2-3	TGCAGCGTTGAAGCTGTACCGGGACAGATGACAGATACGCAGTATTTT	CSVEAVPGQMTDTQYF
TRBV7-2	TRBD2	NA	17	TRBJ2-1	TGTGCCAGCAGCTTAGGGGCTGGTAGCGGGAGTCACAATGAGCAGTTCTTC	CASSLGAGSGSHNEQFF
TRBV2	TRBD2	few	16	TRBJ2-4	TGTGCCAGCAGTGCTACTAGCGGGAGAGCCAAAAACATTCAGTACTTC	CASSATSGRAKNIQYF
TRBV4-2	NA	many	16	TRBJ2-1	TGTGCCAGCAGCCAAGGGTCCGGGCCTGGAGGGAATGAGCAGTTCTTC	CASSQGSGPGGNEQFF
TRBV7-7	NA	NA	14	TRBJ2-7	TGTGCTAGCAGCCACGGACAAAACACCTACGAGCAGTACTTC	CASSHGQNTYEQYF
TRBV5-1	NA	NA	16	TRBJ2-2	TGCGCCAGCAGCTTCCCTCTTCCCTCCTCTGCCGGGGAGCTGTTTTTT	CASSFPLPSSAGELFF
TRBV12-3/TRBV12-4	TRBD2	few	15	TRBJ2-5	TGTGCCAGCATTGAGGGGGAACTAGCGGGAGAGACCCAGTACTTC	CASIEGELAGETQYF
TRBV3-1	TRBD2	few	17	TRBJ2-1	TGTGCCAGCAGCCGGGGGCCTAGCGGGGGGGCTCCGAATGAGCAGTTCTTC	CASSRGPSGGAPNEQFF
TRBV28	TRBD2	few	18	TRBJ2-2	TGTGCCAGCAGTTTATTAGGGCTAGCGGGGAGATTCACCGGGGAGCTGTTTTTT	CASSLLGLAGRFTGELFF
TRBV3-1	NA	NA	16	TRBJ2-1	TGTGCCAGCAGCCAAGAGGTGTTTCGGGGGTTCTATGAGCAGTTCTTC	CASSQEVFRGFYEQFF
TRBV18	NA	NA	15	TRBJ2-7	TGTGCCAGCTCACGTGACAAGGACATAACCAACGAGCAGTACTTC	CASSRDKDITNEQYF
TRBV27	NA	NA	15	TRBJ1-4	TGTGCCAGCAGTTCCCCGGGACCCGTCGGTGAAAAACTGTTTTTT	CASSSPGPVGEKLFF
TRBV12-3/TRBV12-4	TRBD1	many	16	TRBJ2-2	TGTGCCAGCAGCTTAAGGCTCAGGGGGCAAACCGGGGAGCTGTTTTTT	CASSLRLRGQTGELFF
TRBV12-3/TRBV12-4	NA	many	13	TRBJ2-7	TGTGCCAGCAAGCGGAATAAGCTCTACGAGCAGTACTTC	CASKRNKLYEQYF
TRBV10-3	TRBD1	few	15	TRBJ1-2	TGTGCCATCAGTGATCCGACAGGGGGGAACTATGGCTACACCTTC	CAISDPTGGNYGYTF
TRBV28	TRBD2	NA	16	TRBJ2-7	TGTGCCAGCAGAGCTCCGGGACTAGCGAACGCCTACGAGCAGTACTTC	CASRAPGLANAYEQYF
TRBV29-1	TRBD1	many	15	TRBJ2-4	TGCAGCGTTGAAGGGGTGAAAGGGGGCAGGAACATTCAGTACTTC	CSVEGVKGGRNIQYF
TRBV5-5	NA	NA	16	TRBJ2-5	TGTGCCAGCAGCTTGGAATCAACAGTTTTTGGAGAGACCCAGTACTTC	CASSLESTVFGETQYF
TRBV12-3/TRBV12-4	NA	once	13	TRBJ2-7	TGTGCCAGCAGAACAGTGGGGGCCTACGAGCAGTACTTC	CASRTVGAYEQYF
TRBV7-2	NA	NA	12	TRBJ2-3	TGTGCCAGCAAGAGGGCCACAGATACGCAGTATTTT	CASKRATDTQYF
TRBV20-1	NA	few	13	TRBJ2-7	TGCAGTGCTAGCTCAACGAGAGGATACGAGCAGTACTTC	CSASSTRGYEQYF
TRBV7-9	NA	NA	15	TRBJ1-1	TGTGCCAGCAGCTCAGGCACGCGGGCGGGCACTGAAGCTTTCTTT	CASSSGTRAGTEAFF
TRBV5-1	NA	NA	14	TRBJ1-1	TGCGCCAGCAGCCCGCTGACGGTGAACACTGAAGCTTTCTTT	CASSPLTVNTEAFF
TRBV5-1	TRBD1	NA	14	TRBJ2-3	TGCGCCAGAAGTCTACAGGGGCGCACAGATACGCAGTATTTT	CARSLQGRTDTQYF
TRBV29-1	NA	many	12	TRBJ2-7	TGCAGCGTTGTCGGGTGGGGTGATGAGCAGTACTTC	CSVVGWGDEQYF
TRBV7-8	NA	few	14	TRBJ2-7	TGTGCCAGCAGCCTAAGAGTCCTGACCTACGAGCAGTACTTC	CASSLRVLTYEQYF
TRBV29-1	TRBD1	NA	14	TRBJ2-1	TGCAGCGTTGAGGGTAGACAGGGGGCTAATGAGCAGTTCTTC	CSVEGRQGANEQFF
TRBV20-1	NA	NA	13	TRBJ2-7	TGCAGTGCTAGAGATCGTACTAGCTCCGAGCAGTACTTC	CSARDRTSSEQYF
TRBV6-2/TRBV6-3	NA	NA	16	TRBJ2-2	TGTGCCAGCAGCCCCCACAGGGGGGGTTTGACCGGGGAGCTGTTTTTT	CASSPHRGGLTGELFF
TRBV6-2/TRBV6-3	TRBD1	NA	17	TRBJ2-1	TGTGCCAGCAGTTACCCCCTAGGGACAGGGGTTTACAATGAGCAGTTCTTC	CASSYPLGTGVYNEQFF
TRBV7-2	TRBD2	NA	17	TRBJ2-2	TGTGCCAGCAGCTTGCCAGGACTAGCGGGAGTTGCCGGGGAGCTGTTTTTT	CASSLPGLAGVAGELFF
TRBV10-3	NA	NA	15	TRBJ2-7	TGTGCCATCAGTGAGACCGGACCGGGGAGATACGAGCAGTACTTC	CAISETGPGRYEQYF
TRBV29-1	NA	NA	16	TRBJ1-2	TGCAGCGTCCCCCGAGCCGGGAGGGGGGTTAACTATGGCTACACCTTC	CSVPRAGRGVNYGYTF
TRBV5-1	TRBD2	NA	15	TRBJ2-3	TGCGCCAGCAGCCATAGCGGGCCTAGCACAGATACGCAGTATTTT	CASSHSGPSTDTQYF
TRBV9	NA	NA	16	TRBJ1-3	TGTGCCAGCAGCCAGGCGGCTTTGAGCTCTGGAAACACCATATATTTT	CASSQAALSSGNTIYF
TRBV28	TRBD1	NA	17	TRBJ2-7	TGTGCCAGCAGTTTATGGGGAGCCGGGACAGCCCCGGGGGAGCAGTACTTC	CASSLWGAGTAPGEQYF
TRBV29-1	TRBD1	few	16	TRBJ2-7	TGCAGCGTTGAAGATGATTCCGGGACAGGGACCTACGAGCAGTACTTC	CSVEDDSGTGTYEQYF
TRBV4-3	NA	few	17	TRBJ2-3	TGCGCCAGCAGCCAAGAAGGGGGGCTACTAAGCACAGATACGCAGTATTTT	CASSQEGGLLSTDTQYF
TRBV11-2	NA	NA	19	TRBJ2-4	TGTGCCAGCAGCTTATTTCCCACTACCACTAGGGGAGCCAAAAACATTCAGTACTTC	CASSLFPTTTRGAKNIQYF